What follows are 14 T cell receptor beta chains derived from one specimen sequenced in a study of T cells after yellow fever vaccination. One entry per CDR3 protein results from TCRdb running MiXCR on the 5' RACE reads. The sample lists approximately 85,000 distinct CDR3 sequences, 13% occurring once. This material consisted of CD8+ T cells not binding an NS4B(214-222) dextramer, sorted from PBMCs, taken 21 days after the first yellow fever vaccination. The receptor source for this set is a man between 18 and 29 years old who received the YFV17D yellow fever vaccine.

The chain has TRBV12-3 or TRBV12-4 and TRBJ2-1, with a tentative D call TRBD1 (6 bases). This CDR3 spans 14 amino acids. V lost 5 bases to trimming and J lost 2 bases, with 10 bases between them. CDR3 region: CASSIRDTYNEQFF. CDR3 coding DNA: TGTGCCAGCAGTATTCGGGACACCTACAATGAGCAGTTCTTC.

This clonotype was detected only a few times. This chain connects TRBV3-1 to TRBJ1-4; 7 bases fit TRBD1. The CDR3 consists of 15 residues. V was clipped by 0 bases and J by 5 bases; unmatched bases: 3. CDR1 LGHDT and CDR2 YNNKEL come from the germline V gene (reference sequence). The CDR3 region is CASSQEDRTNEKLFF. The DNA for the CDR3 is TGTGCCAGCAGCCAAGAGGACAGGACAAATGAAAAACTGTTTTTT. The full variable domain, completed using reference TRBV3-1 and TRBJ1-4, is DTAVSQTPKYLVTQMGNDKSIKCEQNLGHDTMYWYKQDSKKFLKIMFSYNNKELIINETVPNRFSPKSPDKAHLNLHINSLELGDSAVYFCASSQEDRTNEKLFFGSGTQLSVL.

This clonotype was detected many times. CDR3 DNA: TGCAGCGTTGATGCGGACAGGGGAAGTGAAGATACGCAGTATTTT. Residues: CSVDADRGSEDTQYF. This chain connects TRBV29-1 to TRBJ2-3; 9 bases are a match to TRBD1. With 3 bases clipped from V and 5 bases from J, the junction kept 9 bases outside the gene matches. CDR3 length equals 15 residues. The germline gives CDR1 SQVTM, CDR2 ANQGSEA.

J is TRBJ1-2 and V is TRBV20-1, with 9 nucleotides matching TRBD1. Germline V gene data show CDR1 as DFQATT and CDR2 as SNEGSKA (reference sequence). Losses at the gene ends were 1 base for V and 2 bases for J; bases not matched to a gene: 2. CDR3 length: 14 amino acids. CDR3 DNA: TGCAGTGCTAGAGGGACAGGGGTCAACTATGGCTACACCTTC. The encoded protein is CSARGTGVNYGYTF.

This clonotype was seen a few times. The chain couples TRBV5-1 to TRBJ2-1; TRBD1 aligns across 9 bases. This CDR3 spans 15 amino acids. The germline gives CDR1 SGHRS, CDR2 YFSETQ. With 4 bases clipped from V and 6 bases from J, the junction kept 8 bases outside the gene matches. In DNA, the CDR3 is TGCGCCAGCAGCCGGACAGGGGTAGGGTCCAATGAGCAGTTCTTC. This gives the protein CASSRTGVGSNEQFF.

CDR3 sequence: CSVRGEDYGYTF. Written as DNA, the CDR3 is TGCAGCGTCAGGGGTGAGGACTATGGCTACACCTTC. The chain employs TRBV29-1 and TRBJ1-2; TRBD1 might be the D (6 bases). Per germline, CDR1 SQVTM and CDR2 ANQGSEA. The CDR3 contains 12 residues. V lost 6 bases, J lost 3 bases, and 11 bases lay in between.

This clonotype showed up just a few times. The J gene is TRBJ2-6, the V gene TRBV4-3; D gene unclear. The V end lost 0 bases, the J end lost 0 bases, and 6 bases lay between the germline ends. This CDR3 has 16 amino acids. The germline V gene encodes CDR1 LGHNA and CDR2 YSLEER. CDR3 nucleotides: TGCGCCAGCAGCCAAGATGGGGTCTCTGGGGCCAACGTCCTGACTTTC. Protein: CASSQDGVSGANVLTF.

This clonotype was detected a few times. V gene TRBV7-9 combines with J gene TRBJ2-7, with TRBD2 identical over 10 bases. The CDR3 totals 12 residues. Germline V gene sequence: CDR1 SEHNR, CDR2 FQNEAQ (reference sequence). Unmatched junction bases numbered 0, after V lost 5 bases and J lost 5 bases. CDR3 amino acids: CASSSGRDEQYF. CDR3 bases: TGTGCCAGCAGCAGCGGGAGGGACGAGCAGTACTTC.

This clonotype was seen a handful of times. CDR3 amino acids: CASSWGGHQPQHF. For the CDR3, the DNA is TGTGCCAGCAGCTGGGGGGGCCATCAGCCCCAGCATTTT. This chain joins TRBV12-3 or TRBV12-4 and TRBJ1-5; tentatively, D is TRBD1 (6 bases). V lost 6 bases and J lost 5, with 11 bases in between. This CDR3 spans 13 amino acids.

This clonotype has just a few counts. As DNA, the CDR3 is TGTGCCAGCAGCTCAACAGGGACCTCCTATAATTCACCCCTCCACTTT. Its protein is CASSSTGTSYNSPLHF. The chain is built from TRBV7-9 and TRBJ1-6; D may be TRBD1 (6 bases). The V end lost 4 bases, the J end lost 0 bases, and 10 bases lay between the germline ends. This CDR3 is built from 16 residues. CDR1 and CDR2 (germline): SEHNR, FQNEAQ (reference sequence).

The DNA of the CDR3 is TGCAGCGTTGAAACAGGAGAAAACTATGGCTACACCTTC. It codes for CSVETGENYGYTF. The chain uses TRBV29-1 and TRBJ1-2; tentative D call: TRBD1 (5 bases). V was pared by 2 bases and J by 2 bases, with 9 bases between. Germline CDR1 reads SQVTM; CDR2 reads ANQGSEA. This CDR3 has 13 amino acids.

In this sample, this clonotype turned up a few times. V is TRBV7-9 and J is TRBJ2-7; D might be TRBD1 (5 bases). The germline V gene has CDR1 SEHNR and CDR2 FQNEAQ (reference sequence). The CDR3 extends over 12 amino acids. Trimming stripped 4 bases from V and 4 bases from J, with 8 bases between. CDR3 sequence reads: CASSYKGYEQYV. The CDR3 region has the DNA TGTGCCAGCAGCTACAAGGGGTACGAGCAGTACGTC.

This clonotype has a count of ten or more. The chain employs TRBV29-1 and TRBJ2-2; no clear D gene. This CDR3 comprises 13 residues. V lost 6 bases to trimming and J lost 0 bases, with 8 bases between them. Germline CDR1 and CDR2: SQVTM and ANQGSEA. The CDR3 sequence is CSVRHSNTGELFF. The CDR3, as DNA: TGCAGCGTCCGACATTCGAACACCGGGGAGCTGTTTTTT.

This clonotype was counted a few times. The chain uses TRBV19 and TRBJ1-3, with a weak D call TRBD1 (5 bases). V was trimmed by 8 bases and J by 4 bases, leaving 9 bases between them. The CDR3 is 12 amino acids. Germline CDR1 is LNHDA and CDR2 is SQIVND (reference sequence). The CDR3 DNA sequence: TGTGCCAGTTCTGGACAAGGAAACACCATATATTTT. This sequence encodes CASSGQGNTIYF. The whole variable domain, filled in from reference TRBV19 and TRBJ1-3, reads DGGITQSPKYLFRKEGQNVTLSCEQNLNHDAMYWYRQDPGQGLRLIYYSQIVNDFQKGDIAEGYSVSREKKESFPLTVTSAQKNPTAFYLCASSGQGNTIYFGEGSWLTVV.